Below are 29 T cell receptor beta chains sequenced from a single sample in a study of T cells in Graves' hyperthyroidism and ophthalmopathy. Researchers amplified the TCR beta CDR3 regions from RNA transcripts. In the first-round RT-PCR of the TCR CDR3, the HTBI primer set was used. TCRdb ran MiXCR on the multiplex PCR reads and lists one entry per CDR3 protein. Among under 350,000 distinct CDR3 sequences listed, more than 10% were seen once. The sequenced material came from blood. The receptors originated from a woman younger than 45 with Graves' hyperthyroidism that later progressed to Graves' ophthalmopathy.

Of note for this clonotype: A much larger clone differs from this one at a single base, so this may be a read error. The CDR3: CASPPGGTGMNTEAFF. CDR3 DNA: TGTGCCAGCCCACCCGGGGGGACGGGGATGAACACTGAAGCTTTCTTT. This chain links TRBV18 with TRBJ1-1; D perhaps matches TRBD1 (5 bases). The germline V gene has CDR1 KGHSH and CDR2 LQKENI. The CDR3 sequence is 16 residues long.

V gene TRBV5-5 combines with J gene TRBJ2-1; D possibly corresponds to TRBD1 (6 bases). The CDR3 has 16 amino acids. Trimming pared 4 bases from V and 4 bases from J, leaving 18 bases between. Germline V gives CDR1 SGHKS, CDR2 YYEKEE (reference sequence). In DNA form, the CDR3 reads TGTGCCAGCAGCACCGTGACTTGGGGGCTTTACAATGAGCAGTTCTTC. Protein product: CASSTVTWGLYNEQFF.

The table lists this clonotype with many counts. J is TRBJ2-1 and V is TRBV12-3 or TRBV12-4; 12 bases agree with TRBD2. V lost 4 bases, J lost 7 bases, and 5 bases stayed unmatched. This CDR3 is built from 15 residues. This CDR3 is CASSSGLAGFNEQFF. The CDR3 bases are TGTGCCAGCAGTTCCGGACTAGCGGGATTTAATGAGCAGTTCTTC.

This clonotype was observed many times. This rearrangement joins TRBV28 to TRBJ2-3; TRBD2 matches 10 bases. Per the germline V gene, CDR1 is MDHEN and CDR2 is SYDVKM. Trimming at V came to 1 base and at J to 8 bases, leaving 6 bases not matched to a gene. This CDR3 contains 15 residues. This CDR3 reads CASSLSLAGVGTQYF. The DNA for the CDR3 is TGTGCCAGCAGTTTATCCCTAGCGGGAGTGGGTACGCAGTATTTT.

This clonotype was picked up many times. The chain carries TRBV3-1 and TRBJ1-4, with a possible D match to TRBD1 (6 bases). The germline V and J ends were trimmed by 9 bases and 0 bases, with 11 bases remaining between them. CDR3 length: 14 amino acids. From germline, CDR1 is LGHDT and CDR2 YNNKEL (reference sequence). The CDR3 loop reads CASTDRTTNEKLFF. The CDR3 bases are TGTGCCAGTACCGACAGGACAACTAATGAAAAACTGTTTTTT.

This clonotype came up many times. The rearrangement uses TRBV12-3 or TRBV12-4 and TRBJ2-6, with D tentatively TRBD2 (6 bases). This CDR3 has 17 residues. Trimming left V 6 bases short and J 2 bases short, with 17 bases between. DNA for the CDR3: TGTGCCAGCAGGCGGGACCGACCAGGGCCTGGGGCCAACGTCCTGACTTTC. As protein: CASRRDRPGPGANVLTF.

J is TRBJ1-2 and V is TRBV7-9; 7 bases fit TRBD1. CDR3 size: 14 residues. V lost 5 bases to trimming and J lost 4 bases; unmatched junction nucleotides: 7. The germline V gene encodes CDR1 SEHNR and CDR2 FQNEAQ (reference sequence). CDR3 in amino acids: CASSPRQGSYGYTF. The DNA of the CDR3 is TGTGCCAGCAGCCCCAGACAGGGAAGCTATGGCTACACCTTC. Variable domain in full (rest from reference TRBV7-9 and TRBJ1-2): DTGVSQNPRHKITKRGQNVTFRCDPISEHNRLYWYRQTLGQGPEFLTYFQNEAQLEKSRLLSDRFSAERPKGSFSTLEIQRTEQGDSAMYLCASSPRQGSYGYTFGSGTRLTVV.

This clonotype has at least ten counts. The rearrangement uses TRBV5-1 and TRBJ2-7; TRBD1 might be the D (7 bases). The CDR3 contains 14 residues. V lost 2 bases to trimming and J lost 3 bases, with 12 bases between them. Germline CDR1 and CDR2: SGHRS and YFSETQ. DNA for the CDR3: TGCGCCAGCAGCTTCGCGGGACAGAACTACGAGCAGTACTTC. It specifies CASSFAGQNYEQYF. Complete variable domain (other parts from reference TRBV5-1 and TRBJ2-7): KAGVTQTPRYLIKTRGQQVTLSCSPISGHRSVSWYQQTPGQGLQFLFEYFSETQRNKGNFPGRFSGRQFSNSRSEMNVSTLELGDSALYLCASSFAGQNYEQYFGPGTRLTVT.

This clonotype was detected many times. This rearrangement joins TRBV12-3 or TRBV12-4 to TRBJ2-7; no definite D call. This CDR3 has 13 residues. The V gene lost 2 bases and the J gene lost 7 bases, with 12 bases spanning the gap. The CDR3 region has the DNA TGTGCCAGCAGTTTATCATCCATATGGGAGCAGTACTTC. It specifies CASSLSSIWEQYF.

In nucleotides, the CDR3 is TGCAGTGCTTTGGACAGCCCCAGGGAGACTGAAGCTTTCTTT. The encoded protein is CSALDSPRETEAFF. J is TRBJ1-1 and V is TRBV20-1, with a weak D call TRBD1 (6 bases). This CDR3 is built from 14 residues. Germline-derived CDR1 and CDR2 are DFQATT and SNEGSKA (reference sequence). V lost 5 bases and J lost 5, with 18 bases in between.

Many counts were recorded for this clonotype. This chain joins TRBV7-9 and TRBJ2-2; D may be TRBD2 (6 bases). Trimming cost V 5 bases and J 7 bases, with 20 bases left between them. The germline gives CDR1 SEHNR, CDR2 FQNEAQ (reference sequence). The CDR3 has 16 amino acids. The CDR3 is CASSLGISGADGELFF. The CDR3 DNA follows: TGTGCCAGCAGCCTAGGCATCTCGGGAGCGGACGGGGAGCTGTTTTTT.

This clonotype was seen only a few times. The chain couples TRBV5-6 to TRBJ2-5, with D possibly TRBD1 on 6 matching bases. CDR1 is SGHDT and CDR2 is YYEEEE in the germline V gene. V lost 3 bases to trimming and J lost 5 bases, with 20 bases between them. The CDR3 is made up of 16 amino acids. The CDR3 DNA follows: TGTGCCAGCAGCTCCCAGGGGTTTGGTATGATCGAGACCCAGTACTTC. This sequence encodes CASSSQGFGMIETQYF.

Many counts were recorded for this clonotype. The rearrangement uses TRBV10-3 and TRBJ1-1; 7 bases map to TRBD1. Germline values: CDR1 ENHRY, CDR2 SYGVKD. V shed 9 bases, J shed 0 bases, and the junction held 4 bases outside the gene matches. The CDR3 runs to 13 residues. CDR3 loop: CAIGTELNTEAFF. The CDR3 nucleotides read TGTGCCATTGGGACAGAGTTGAACACTGAAGCTTTCTTT.

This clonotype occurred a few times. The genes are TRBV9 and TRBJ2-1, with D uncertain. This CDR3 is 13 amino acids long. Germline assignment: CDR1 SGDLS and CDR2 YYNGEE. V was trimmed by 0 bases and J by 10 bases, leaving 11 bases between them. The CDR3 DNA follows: TGTGCCAGCAGCGTAGATTCAGCGCCGGAGCAGTTCTTC. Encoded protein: CASSVDSAPEQFF.

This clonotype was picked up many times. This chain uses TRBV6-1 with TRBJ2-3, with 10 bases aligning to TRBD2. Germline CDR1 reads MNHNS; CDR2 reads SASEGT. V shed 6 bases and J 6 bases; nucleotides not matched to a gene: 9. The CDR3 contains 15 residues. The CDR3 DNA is TGTGCCAGCAGGTCACCAGCGGGAGGGCCCGATACGCAGTATTTT. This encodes CASRSPAGGPDTQYF.

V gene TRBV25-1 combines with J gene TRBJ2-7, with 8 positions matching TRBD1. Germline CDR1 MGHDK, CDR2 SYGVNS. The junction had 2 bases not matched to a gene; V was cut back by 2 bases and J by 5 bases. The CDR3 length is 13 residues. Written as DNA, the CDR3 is TGTGCCAGCAGTGAACCAGGGGGCCACGAGCAGTACTTC. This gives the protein CASSEPGGHEQYF.

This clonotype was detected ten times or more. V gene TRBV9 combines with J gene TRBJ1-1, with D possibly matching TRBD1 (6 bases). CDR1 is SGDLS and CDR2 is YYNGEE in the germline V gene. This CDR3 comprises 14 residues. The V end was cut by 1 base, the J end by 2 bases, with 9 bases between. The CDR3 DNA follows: TGTGCCAGCAGCGTAACAGGGACCAACACTGAAGCTTTCTTT. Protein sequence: CASSVTGTNTEAFF.

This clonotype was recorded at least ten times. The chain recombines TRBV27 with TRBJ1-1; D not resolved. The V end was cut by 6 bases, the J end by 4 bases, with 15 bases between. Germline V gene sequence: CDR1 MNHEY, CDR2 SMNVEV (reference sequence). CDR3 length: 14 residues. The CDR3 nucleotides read TGTGCCAGCAGCCTATCTCCGGGGATCACTGAAGCTTTCTTT. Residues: CASSLSPGITEAFF.

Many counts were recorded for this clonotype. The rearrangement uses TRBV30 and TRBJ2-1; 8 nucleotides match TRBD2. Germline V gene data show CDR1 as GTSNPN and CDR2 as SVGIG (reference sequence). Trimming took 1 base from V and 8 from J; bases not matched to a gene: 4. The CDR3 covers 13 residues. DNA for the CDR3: TGTGCCTGGAGTGGCGGGCGGGGGGATGAGCAGTTCTTC. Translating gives CAWSGGRGDEQFF.

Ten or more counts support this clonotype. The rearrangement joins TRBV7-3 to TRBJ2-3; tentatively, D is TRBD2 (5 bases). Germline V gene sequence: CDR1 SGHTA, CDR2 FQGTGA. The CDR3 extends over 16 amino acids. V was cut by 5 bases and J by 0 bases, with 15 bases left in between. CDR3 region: CASSPERTSSTDTQYF. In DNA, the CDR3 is TGTGCCAGCAGCCCCGAGCGGACCTCTAGCACAGATACGCAGTATTTT.

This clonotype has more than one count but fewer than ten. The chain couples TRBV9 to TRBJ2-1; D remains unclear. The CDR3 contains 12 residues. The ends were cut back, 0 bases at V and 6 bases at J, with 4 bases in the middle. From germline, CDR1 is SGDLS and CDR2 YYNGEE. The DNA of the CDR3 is TGTGCCAGCAGCGTAGGAATCAATGAGCAGTTCTTC. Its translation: CASSVGINEQFF.

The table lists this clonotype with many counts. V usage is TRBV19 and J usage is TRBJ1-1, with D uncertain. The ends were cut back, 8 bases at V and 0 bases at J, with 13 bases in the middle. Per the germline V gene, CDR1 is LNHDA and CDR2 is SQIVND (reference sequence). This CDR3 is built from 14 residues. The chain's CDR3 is CASGVGPLNTEAFF. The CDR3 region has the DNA TGTGCCAGTGGGGTAGGGCCCCTGAACACTGAAGCTTTCTTT.

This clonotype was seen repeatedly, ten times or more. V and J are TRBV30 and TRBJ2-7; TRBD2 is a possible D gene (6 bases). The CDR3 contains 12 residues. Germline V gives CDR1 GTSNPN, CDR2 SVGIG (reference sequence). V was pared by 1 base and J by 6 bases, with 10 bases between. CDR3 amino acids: CAWSGMGGEQYF. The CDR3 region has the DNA TGTGCCTGGAGTGGAATGGGGGGCGAGCAGTACTTC.

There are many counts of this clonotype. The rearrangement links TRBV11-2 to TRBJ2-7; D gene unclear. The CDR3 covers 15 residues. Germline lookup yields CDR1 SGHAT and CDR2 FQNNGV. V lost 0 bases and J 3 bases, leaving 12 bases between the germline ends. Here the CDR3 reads CASSLDPSRGYEQYF. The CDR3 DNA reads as TGTGCCAGCAGCTTAGATCCGTCCCGCGGCTACGAGCAGTACTTC. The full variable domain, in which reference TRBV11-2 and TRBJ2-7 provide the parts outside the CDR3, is EAGVAQSPRYKIIEKRQSVAFWCNPISGHATLYWYQQILGQGPKLLIQFQNNGVVDDSQLPKDRFSAERLKGVDSTLKIQPAKLEDSAVYLCASSLDPSRGYEQYFGPGTRLTVT.

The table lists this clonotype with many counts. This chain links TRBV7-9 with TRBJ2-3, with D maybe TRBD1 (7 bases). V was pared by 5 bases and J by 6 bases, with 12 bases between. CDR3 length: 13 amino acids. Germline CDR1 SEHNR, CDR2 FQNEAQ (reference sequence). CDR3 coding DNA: TGTGCCAGCAGCCAGGGGGGTCGGGATACGCAGTATTTT. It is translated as CASSQGGRDTQYF.

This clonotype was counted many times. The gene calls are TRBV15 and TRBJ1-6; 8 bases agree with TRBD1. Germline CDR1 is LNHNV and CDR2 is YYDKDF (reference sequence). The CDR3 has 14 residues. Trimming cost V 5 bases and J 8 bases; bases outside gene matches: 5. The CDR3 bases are TGTGCCACCAGCGAGCAGGGGGCGGATTCACCCCTCCACTTT. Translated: CATSEQGADSPLHF.

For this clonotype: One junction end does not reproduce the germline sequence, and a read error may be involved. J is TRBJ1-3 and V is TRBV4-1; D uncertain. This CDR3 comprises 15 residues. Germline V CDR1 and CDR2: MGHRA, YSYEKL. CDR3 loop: CASSLGADSGNTIYF. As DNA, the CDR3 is TGTGCCAGCAGCCTAGGAGCGGACTCTGGAAACACCATATATTTT.

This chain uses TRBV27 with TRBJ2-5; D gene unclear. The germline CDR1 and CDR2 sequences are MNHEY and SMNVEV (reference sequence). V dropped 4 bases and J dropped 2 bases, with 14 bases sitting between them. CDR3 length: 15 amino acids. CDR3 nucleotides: TGTGCCAGCAGTTCGACGACTGAAGCGCAAGAGACCCAGTACTTC. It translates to CASSSTTEAQETQYF.

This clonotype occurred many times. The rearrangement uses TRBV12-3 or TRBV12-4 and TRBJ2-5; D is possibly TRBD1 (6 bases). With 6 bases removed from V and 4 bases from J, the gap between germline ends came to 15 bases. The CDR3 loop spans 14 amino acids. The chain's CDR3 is CASRPTGRGETQYF. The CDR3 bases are TGTGCCAGCAGGCCAACAGGGAGAGGAGAGACCCAGTACTTC.